This TCR beta chain was recovered during a study of cytomegalovirus exposure and HLA in healthy donors. For the study at large: Earlier, 95 million to 120 million unique TCR beta sequences were recovered from roughly 180 million T cells by an analysis.

It was with 60 Vbeta and 13 Jbeta primers that the PCR ran. Sequenced by immunoSEQ multiplex PCR; TCRdb stores in-frame clones only, minus some. The table includes 250,000 to 350,000 clones, about four fifths detected once. With 0 bases removed from V and 8 bases from J, the gap between germline ends came to 11 bases. Looked up from germline, CDR1 is MNHEY and CDR2 is SVGAGI. This CDR3 is 14 amino acids long. This sequence originates from a girl aged 2-10 years in good health and CMV-seronegative. This chain joins TRBV6-5 and TRBJ2-1; weak D call: TRBD1 (6 bases). Sequencing was done on a sample of PBMCs. In nucleotides, the CDR3 is TGTGCCAGCAGTTACTCGTCGACAGGTGATGAGCAGTTCTTC. As protein: CASSYSSTGDEQFF.